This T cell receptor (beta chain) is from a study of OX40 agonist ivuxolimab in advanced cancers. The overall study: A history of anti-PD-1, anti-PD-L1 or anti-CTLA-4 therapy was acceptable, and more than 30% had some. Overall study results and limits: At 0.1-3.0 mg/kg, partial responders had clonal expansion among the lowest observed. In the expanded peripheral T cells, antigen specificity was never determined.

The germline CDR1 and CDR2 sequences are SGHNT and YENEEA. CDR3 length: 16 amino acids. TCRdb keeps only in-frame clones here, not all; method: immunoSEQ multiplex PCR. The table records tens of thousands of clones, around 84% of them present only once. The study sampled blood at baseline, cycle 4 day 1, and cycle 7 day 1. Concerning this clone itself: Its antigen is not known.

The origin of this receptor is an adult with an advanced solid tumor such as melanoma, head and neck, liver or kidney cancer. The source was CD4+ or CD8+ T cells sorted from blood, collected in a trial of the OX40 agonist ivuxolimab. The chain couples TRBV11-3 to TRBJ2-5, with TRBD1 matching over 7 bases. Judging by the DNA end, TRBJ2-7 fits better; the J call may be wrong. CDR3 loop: CASSLSWDSSSYEQYF. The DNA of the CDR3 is TGTGCCAGCAGCTTATCCTGGGACAGCAGCTCCTACGAGCAGTACTTC.